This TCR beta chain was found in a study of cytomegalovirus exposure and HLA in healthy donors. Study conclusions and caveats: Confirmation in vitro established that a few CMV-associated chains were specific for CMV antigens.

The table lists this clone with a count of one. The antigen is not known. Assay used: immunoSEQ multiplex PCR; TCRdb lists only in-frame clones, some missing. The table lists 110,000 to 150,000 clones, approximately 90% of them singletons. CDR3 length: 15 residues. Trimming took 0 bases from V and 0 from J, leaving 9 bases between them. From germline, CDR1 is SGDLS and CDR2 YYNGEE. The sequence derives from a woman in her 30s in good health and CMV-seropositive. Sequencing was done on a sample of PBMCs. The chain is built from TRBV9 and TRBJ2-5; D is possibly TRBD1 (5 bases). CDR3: CASSVAGADQETQYF. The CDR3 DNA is TGTGCCAGCAGCGTAGCTGGGGCAGACCAAGAGACCCAGTACTTC.